The next 8 T cell receptor beta chains were all read from a single sample in a study of T cell changes during pregnancy in multiple sclerosis. Data came from immunoSEQ multiplex PCR; TCRdb stores just in-frame clones and leaves some out. The data contain more than 40,000 clones, over 80% of them singletons. This specimen consisted of CD4+ T cells from peripheral blood mononuclear cells, obtained in the third trimester of pregnancy. These TCRs come from a female donor with multiple sclerosis, enrolled in a pregnancy study.

V is TRBV19 and J is TRBJ1-5; D gene ambiguous. The V gene lost 0 bases and the J gene lost 9 bases, with 9 bases spanning the gap. Looked up from germline, CDR1 is LNHDA and CDR2 is SQIVND (reference sequence). The CDR3 runs 13 residues. For the CDR3, the DNA is TGTGCCAGTAGTATAGATCAACTGTCGCCCCAGCATTTT. Its protein is CASSIDQLSPQHF.

This clone was observed a few times. The chain uses TRBV20-1 and TRBJ1-1; D is unclear. CDR3 length: 11 amino acids. Germline lookup yields CDR1 DFQATT and CDR2 SNEGSKA (reference sequence). The germline V and J ends were trimmed by 6 bases and 10 bases, with 15 bases remaining between them. The CDR3 sequence is CSAERGPTAFF. CDR3 in DNA: TGCAGTGCCGAAAGAGGGCCTACAGCTTTCTTT.

The rearrangement joins TRBV4-1 to TRBJ2-7; 7 nucleotides agree with TRBD2. CDR1 is MGHRA and CDR2 is YSYEKL in the germline V gene. V was pared by 1 base and J by 4 bases, with 7 bases of the junction left unmatched. The CDR3 spans 15 residues. For the CDR3, the DNA is TGCGCCAGCAGCCAAGCGGGAGGCCTCGGGTACGAGCAGTACTTC. This gives the protein CASSQAGGLGYEQYF.

The rearrangement links TRBV9 to TRBJ2-2; no clear D. The length of the CDR3 is 14 residues. Trimming removed 0 bases at V and 1 base at J, with 4 bases between. The germline V gene encodes CDR1 SGDLS and CDR2 YYNGEE. The CDR3 loop is CASSVDGNTGELFF. CDR3 bases: TGTGCCAGCAGCGTAGACGGGAACACCGGGGAGCTGTTTTTT.

This sequence joins TRBV30 and TRBJ1-2, with 8 bases identical to TRBD1. CDR3 length: 14 amino acids. CDR1 and CDR2 (germline): GTSNPN, SVGIG (reference sequence). The trim removed 0 bases at V and 8 bases at J, leaving 8 bases unmatched. DNA for the CDR3: TGTGCCTGGAGTGTGGTAGCAGCAGGGGGCGGCTACACCTTC. It is translated as CAWSVVAAGGGYTF. The entire variable domain, with the rest obtained from reference TRBV30 and TRBJ1-2, is as follows: SQTIHQWPATLVQPVGSPLSLECTVEGTSNPNLYWYRQAAGRGLQLLFYSVGIGQISSEVPQNLSASRPQDRQFILSSKKLLLSDSGFYLCAWSVVAAGGGYTFGSGTRLTVV.

The chain has TRBV28 and TRBJ2-5; D might be TRBD1 (6 bases). From germline, CDR1 is MDHEN and CDR2 SYDVKM. The CDR3 runs 15 residues. V was pared by 5 bases and J by 4 bases, with 17 bases between. The chain's CDR3 is CASSAQGSGSETQYF. CDR3 nucleotides: TGTGCCAGCAGTGCCCAGGGGTCGGGATCAGAGACCCAGTACTTC. The variable domain in full, with the rest retrieved from reference TRBV28 and TRBJ2-5, is DVKVTQSSRYLVKRTGEKVFLECVQDMDHENMFWYRQDPGLGLRLIYFSYDVKMKEKGDIPEGYSVSREKKERFSLILESASTNQTSMYLCASSAQGSGSETQYFGPGTRLLVL.

This clone came up a few times. The J gene is TRBJ1-4, the V gene TRBV9; D perhaps matches TRBD1 (6 bases). The germline CDR1 and CDR2 sequences are SGDLS and YYNGEE. The CDR3 has 14 amino acids. V was pared by 4 bases and J by 7 bases, with 14 bases between. The CDR3 region has the DNA TGTGCCAGCAGCAAAAACAGGGCTGGTGAAAAACTGTTTTTT. Protein: CASSKNRAGEKLFF.

This clone was recorded only once. The J gene is TRBJ2-3, the V gene TRBV5-1, with a tentative D call TRBD1 (5 bases). CDR1 is SGHRS, CDR2 YFSETQ, per germline. The ends were cut back, 0 bases at V and 2 bases at J, with 13 bases in the middle. The CDR3 has 16 residues. In DNA, the CDR3 is TGCGCCAGCAGCTTGGGACAGTCGTCCTTCACAGATACGCAGTATTTT. Amino acid sequence: CASSLGQSSFTDTQYF.